The TCR beta chain under discussion was sequenced for a study of tumour-infiltrating T cells in Burkitt lymphoma. Turning to the study itself: All epidemiological Burkitt lymphoma subtypes were represented in the cohort. Study-level points and caveats: Many Burkitt lymphoma patients shared several public clonotypes.

The V gene lost 3 bases and the J gene lost 1 base, with 12 bases spanning the gap. Germline V gives CDR1 SGHRS, CDR2 YFSETQ. The CDR3 is 15 residues long. Using immunoSEQ multiplex PCR, the repertoire was profiled, and TCRdb retains in-frame clones only, with some absent. The repertoire consists of about 920 clones, with around 20% occurring once and the leading ten covering about 7%. A remark on this clone: Its antigen is unidentified.

The V and J genes are TRBV5-1 and TRBJ2-3, with D tentatively TRBD2 (6 bases). Sequenced input: tumor tissue. This clonotype originated in a human donor with Burkitt lymphoma. CDR3 region: CASSSGERGTDTQYF. The CDR3 region has the DNA TGCGCCAGCAGCTCGGGGGAGCGCGGCACAGATACGCAGTATTTT.